A selection of T cell receptor beta chains follows, all from one sample in a study of PD-L1 blockade in urothelial cancer. TCRdb's copy holds only in-frame clones and misses some; the assay was immunoSEQ multiplex PCR. This table has around 40,000 clones, around 89% appearing once. This specimen was PBMCs, taken around atezolizumab (anti-PD-L1) treatment. These receptors were taken from a man aged 60 to 69 with urothelial cancer. The CDR3 runs from the conserved cysteine through the conserved F or W. D genes are given only for firm matches. Not every row has a clone size; where given, it reads once, few, many or a size class.

TRBD1	TRBV9	TRBJ1-1	once	TGTGCCAGCAGCGTAGCTGGGGACAGCACTGAAGCTTTCTTT	CASSVAGDSTEAFF
.	TRBV9	TRBJ2-1	.	TGTGCCAGCAGCTCCCCCCGAGGGGGGAGGGACAATGAGCAGTTCTTC	CASSSPRGGRDNEQFF
.	TRBV19	TRBJ1-5	once	TGTGCCAGTAGCCCACAGATAAATCAGCCCCAGCATTTT	CASSPQINQPQHF
.	TRBV9	TRBJ1-1	.	TGTGCCAGCAGCCCGGGGGGGACCGGGGCTCGAGGCACTGAAGCTTTCTTT	CASSPGGTGARGTEAFF
.	TRBV6-6	TRBJ2-3	.	TGTGCCAGCAGTCTCTCAGATACGCAGTATTTT	CASSLSDTQYF
TRBD1	TRBV7-9	TRBJ1-5	.	TGTGCCAGCAGCTTATCGGACAGGGGGAATCAGCCCCAGCATTTT	CASSLSDRGNQPQHF
.	TRBV6-1	TRBJ2-5	.	TGTGCCAGCAGACAGCACCAAGAGACCCAGTACTTC	CASRQHQETQYF
TRBD1	TRBV5-1	TRBJ2-2	.	TGCGCCAGCAGTGGGGACAGGGGGCCCGGGGAGCTGTTTTTT	CASSGDRGPGELFF
TRBD2	TRBV5-1	TRBJ2-7	.	TGCGCCAGCAGACGGACTAGCGGGGTCGGTGAGCAGTACTTC	CASRRTSGVGEQYF
.	TRBV7-9	TRBJ1-1	.	TGTGCCAGCAGCTTAGGGGAGGCGAACACTGAAGCTTTCTTT	CASSLGEANTEAFF
TRBD2	TRBV7-8	TRBJ2-2	.	TGTGCCAGCACCGTTGGGATAGCGGGAGCGGAGACCGGGGAGCTGTTTTTT	CASTVGIAGAETGELFF
.	TRBV28	TRBJ2-7	.	TGTGCCAGCAGCCTGGACAGAGGGGAGCAGTACTTC	CASSLDRGEQYF
.	TRBV30	TRBJ1-1	.	TGTGCCTGGAGTACTCAGGCCCTGGACACTGAAGCTTTCTTT	CAWSTQALDTEAFF
TRBD2	TRBV5-1	TRBJ2-3	few	TGCGCCAGCAGCTTGGTCGAGCGGGGGGGAACAGATACGCAGTATTTT	CASSLVERGGTDTQYF
TRBD1	TRBV30	TRBJ1-2	.	TGTGCCTGGACGGACAGGGTAGGGTATGGCTACACCTTC	CAWTDRVGYGYTF
.	TRBV18	TRBJ1-2	.	TGTGCCAGCTCACCATCGGACAGCCCCGGGGATGGCTACACCTTC	CASSPSDSPGDGYTF
.	TRBV10-2	TRBJ2-7	medium-sized	TGCGCCAGCAGCTCTGGGACAGCGGGCGAGCAGTACTTC	CASSSGTAGEQYF
.	TRBV5-1	TRBJ1-1	.	TGCGCCAGCAGCAAGGGAGGAGGCACTGAAGCTTTCTTT	CASSKGGGTEAFF
.	TRBV7-3	TRBJ1-2	.	TGTGCCAGCAGCTTATCAGGATATGGCTACACCTTC	CASSLSGYGYTF
TRBD2	TRBV9	TRBJ2-1	.	TGTGCCAGCAGCGTAGCTGGGACTAGCGGGGAGCAGTTCTTC	CASSVAGTSGEQFF
TRBD2	TRBV6-6	TRBJ2-7	.	TGTGCCAGCACCACTAGCGGGAGGGGCTACGAGCAGTACTTC	CASTTSGRGYEQYF
.	TRBV15	TRBJ1-1	.	TGTGCCACCAGCCTGACAGGTCTGAACACTGAAGCTTTCTTT	CATSLTGLNTEAFF
TRBD2	TRBV19	TRBJ2-7	.	TGTGCCAGTAGTACTAGCGGGAGAGGAAACGAGCAGTACTTC	CASSTSGRGNEQYF
TRBD1	TRBV25-1	TRBJ2-5	few	TGTGCCAGCAGTGCGCCGTCCCAGGGGGCGGGAGAGACCCAGTACTTC	CASSAPSQGAGETQYF
.	TRBV19	TRBJ2-1	.	TGTGCCAGTAGTATGATGGGGGCTTTTAATGAGCAGTTCTTC	CASSMMGAFNEQFF
.	TRBV19	TRBJ1-5	.	TGTGCCAGTAGTATCCCAGACAGAATCCTTTATAGCAATCAGCCCCAGCATTTT	CASSIPDRILYSNQPQHF
TRBD2	TRBV10-1	TRBJ2-1	.	TGCGCCAGCAGTGAGTGGAATAGCGGGGAGGATTTGTTCTTC	CASSEWNSGEDLFF
TRBD1	TRBV6-1	TRBJ1-1	.	TGTGCCAGCAGTGCGAATCCGGACAGGGTCGCTGAAGCTTTCTTT	CASSANPDRVAEAFF
.	TRBV6-5	TRBJ2-7	.	TGTGCCAGCAGCCAGGGGATTTTGAGCTCCTACGAGCAGTACTTC	CASSQGILSSYEQYF
.	TRBV5-1	TRBJ2-1	.	TGCGCCAGCAGCACGCAACCCGTGGACACCCAGTACAATGAGCAGTTCTTC	CASSTQPVDTQYNEQFF